Shown below are 18 T cell receptor beta chains from a single sample sequenced in a study of T cells after yellow fever vaccination. MiXCR, run by TCRdb on the 5' RACE reads, gives a single entry per CDR3 protein. The sample includes 300,000 or so distinct CDR3 sequences, approximately 8% of them seen just once. The source was PBMCs, collected about 49 days after the first yellow fever vaccination. These receptors came from a man aged 18 to 29 who received the YFV17D yellow fever vaccine.

This clonotype was found a few times. V is TRBV5-1 and J is TRBJ2-7; no clear D. This CDR3 comprises 13 residues. The germline V and J ends were trimmed by 2 bases and 0 bases, with 6 bases remaining between them. The germline gives CDR1 SGHRS, CDR2 YFSETQ. CDR3 nucleotides: TGCGCCAGCAGCTTTGTCAGCTCCTACGAGCAGTACTTC. Translation gives CASSFVSSYEQYF.

This chain connects TRBV12-3 or TRBV12-4 to TRBJ2-7, with D tentatively TRBD2 (6 bases). This CDR3 region has 13 residues. Trimming removed 7 bases from V and 3 bases from J, with 13 bases in between. DNA of the CDR3: TGTGCCAGCACCGAACGGGGGAACTACGAGCAGTACTTC. As protein: CASTERGNYEQYF.

The gene calls are TRBV12-3 or TRBV12-4 and TRBJ2-3; no clear D. Trimming cost V 3 bases and J 2 bases, with 12 bases left between them. The length of the CDR3 is 15 residues. The DNA for the CDR3 is TGTGCCAGCAGTTTCCTCGGGCAAATCACAGATACGCAGTATTTT. It translates to CASSFLGQITDTQYF.

The chain links TRBV10-3 to TRBJ2-5; possible D gene TRBD2, 6 bases. The CDR3 is made up of 12 amino acids. Germline V gene sequence: CDR1 ENHRY, CDR2 SYGVKD. The germline V and J ends were trimmed by 5 bases and 7 bases, with 11 bases remaining between them. CDR3 amino acids: CAISPQEGTQYF. CDR3 DNA: TGTGCCATCAGTCCTCAGGAGGGGACCCAGTACTTC.

This clonotype showed up many times. The chain is built from TRBV6-1 and TRBJ1-4, with a tentative D call TRBD1 (5 bases). Germline CDR1 and CDR2: MNHNS and SASEGT. The CDR3 is 14 residues long. V lost 6 bases and J 8 bases, leaving 16 bases between the germline ends. The CDR3 sequence is CASRHSQEGEKLFF. The CDR3 nucleotides read TGTGCCAGCAGGCATTCACAGGAGGGGGAAAAACTGTTTTTT.

This clonotype was found a few times. Compared with germline, one end of the junction differs, possibly owing to a read error. This sequence joins TRBV6-5 and TRBJ1-2; D is unresolved. Looked up from germline, CDR1 is MNHEY and CDR2 is SVGAGI. The CDR3 consists of 16 residues. The DNA of the CDR3 is TGTGCCAGCAGCTACTCGCGACTCAGGAGTAACTATGGCTACACCTTC. Translated, it gives CASSYSRLRSNYGYTF.

In the case of this clonotype: Germline and junction disagree at one end, which may indicate a read error. This rearrangement joins TRBV4-1 to TRBJ2-3, with 8 bases matching TRBD2. Germline CDR1 reads MGHRA; CDR2 reads YSYEKL. The CDR3 totals 16 residues. The CDR3 DNA reads as TGCGCCAGCAGCCAAGAGGGTTTCGGGGGGGGAGATACGCAGTATTTC. Translated, it gives CASSQEGFGGGDTQYF.

The rearrangement uses TRBV6-1 and TRBJ2-1; no clear D gene. The length of the CDR3 is 15 residues. Trimming took 2 bases from V and 0 from J, leaving 8 bases between them. CDR1 and CDR2 (germline): MNHNS, SASEGT. CDR3 in DNA: TGTGCCAGCAGTGAACCCTGGAGCTCCTACAATGAGCAGTTCTTC. Its protein product is CASSEPWSSYNEQFF.

This clonotype came up many times. The chain recombines TRBV20-1 with TRBJ1-5, with D possibly being TRBD1 (5 bases). V was cut by 4 bases and J by 1 base, with 8 bases left in between. This CDR3 comprises 13 residues. CDR1 is DFQATT, CDR2 SNEGSKA, per germline (reference sequence). The CDR3 spells CSAIGASNQPQHF. DNA of the CDR3: TGCAGTGCTATTGGGGCGAGCAATCAGCCCCAGCATTTT.

A few counts support this clonotype. The rearrangement links TRBV5-1 to TRBJ2-1; D is tentatively TRBD1 or TRBD2 (5 bases each). This CDR3 is built from 14 residues. Germline V gene sequence: CDR1 SGHRS, CDR2 YFSETQ. V dropped 2 bases and J dropped 8 bases, with 14 bases sitting between them. The CDR3 region has the DNA TGCGCCAGCAGCTTCAGCCTCCGAGGGGATGAGCAGTTCTTC. Its translation: CASSFSLRGDEQFF.

CDR3: CASSLSGGHDNEQFF. CDR3 bases: TGTGCCAGCTCGCTTAGCGGGGGCCACGACAATGAGCAGTTCTTC. The chain is built from TRBV18 and TRBJ2-1; 9 bases agree with TRBD2. CDR1 is KGHSH, CDR2 LQKENI, per germline. The V segment lost 6 bases and the J segment 5 bases; nucleotides outside the gene matches: 8. This CDR3 has 15 residues.

This clonotype was recorded many times. The chain combines TRBV6-1 with TRBJ2-7, with TRBD1 matching over 10 bases. From germline, CDR1 is MNHNS and CDR2 SASEGT. CDR3 size: 16 residues. V lost 6 bases, J lost 7 bases, and 15 bases stayed unmatched. CDR3 in DNA: TGTGCCAGCAGGCTCGGTACTTCGGGACAGGGGAGGGAGCAGTACTTC. Amino acids: CASRLGTSGQGREQYF.

The chain carries TRBV18 and TRBJ2-7; D gene uncertain. The CDR3 runs 13 residues. Germline CDR1 KGHSH, CDR2 LQKENI. The V gene lost 1 base and the J gene lost 0 bases, with 4 bases spanning the gap. CDR3 sequence reads: CASSPLSSYEQYV. CDR3 bases: TGTGCCAGCTCACCACTCTCCTCCTACGAGCAGTACGTC.

In its sample, this clonotype was seen many times. DNA for the CDR3: TGTGCCAGCAGCCAATCTGTTACCGGGGAGCTGTTTTTT. This translates into CASSQSVTGELFF. The chain has TRBV3-1 and TRBJ2-2; D is ambiguous. Trimming shortened V by 2 bases and J by 5 bases, and 6 bases separated the two germline ends. CDR1 is LGHDT and CDR2 is YNNKEL in the germline V gene (reference sequence). The CDR3 is 13 amino acids.

V is TRBV6-6 and J is TRBJ2-5; D is perhaps TRBD2 (5 bases). This CDR3 spans 12 amino acids. V was cut by 6 bases and J by 4 bases, with 9 bases left in between. The germline gives CDR1 MNHNY, CDR2 SVGAGI (reference sequence). The CDR3 loop is CASRRVGETQYF. DNA for the CDR3: TGTGCCAGCAGGAGGGTAGGAGAGACCCAGTACTTC.

This clonotype has ten or more counts. This chain links TRBV3-1 with TRBJ1-6; 11 positions agree with TRBD1. Germline V lookup: CDR1 LGHDT, CDR2 YNNKEL (reference sequence). The CDR3 loop spans 16 amino acids. V shed 3 bases and J 6 bases; nucleotides not matched to a gene: 4. The CDR3 loop reads CASSQLGTGGNSPLHF. For the CDR3, the DNA is TGTGCCAGCAGCCAGCTTGGGACAGGGGGTAATTCACCCCTCCACTTT.

The CDR3 is CASSPASTYEQYV. The CDR3 DNA sequence: TGTGCCAGCTCACCGGCATCCACATACGAGCAGTACGTC. This chain links TRBV18 with TRBJ2-7; D is ambiguous. This CDR3 is 13 amino acids long. With 3 bases removed from V and 4 bases from J, the gap between germline ends came to 10 bases. Germline lookup yields CDR1 KGHSH and CDR2 LQKENI.

The CDR3 DNA follows: TGTGCCAGCAGATCACCCGACGGAGCTAGCACAGATACGCAGTATTTT. Its protein product is CASRSPDGASTDTQYF. This chain uses TRBV6-2 or TRBV6-3 with TRBJ2-3; D remains unclear. CDR1 and CDR2 from the germline V gene are MNHEY and SVGEGT. This CDR3 region has 16 residues. Trimming left V 6 bases short and J 0 bases short, with 16 bases between.